This record looks at one T cell receptor (beta chain) sequence and its context. The sample is drawn from a study of tumor-infiltrating lymphocytes in oesophageal squamous cell carcinoma. The CDR3 extends over 13 amino acids. Germline V CDR1 and CDR2: SGHTA, FQGTGA. V lost 2 bases, J lost 12 bases, and 14 bases lay in between. TCRdb fed the PCR reads into MiXCR, producing one record per CDR3 protein. The sample shows about 15,000 distinct CDR3 sequences, 40% to 60% of them seen only once. This sequence joins TRBV7-3 and TRBJ2-1, with D possibly being TRBD2 (5 bases). The sample taken for sequencing was esophageal tumor tissue. The TCR originated in a male donor with esophageal squamous cell carcinoma. This CDR3 is CASSLDPSLGQFF. The DNA of the CDR3 is TGTGCCAGCAGCTTAGACCCTAGCTTGGGGCAGTTCTTC.